Listed here are 23 T cell receptor beta chains from one sample, sequenced in a study of T-cell memory formation after mild COVID-19. Each CDR3 protein gets one entry after TCRdb re-called the 5' RACE reads with MiXCR. Of around 430,000 distinct CDR3 sequences in the sample, approximately 15% are singletons; the top ten hold about 22%. The sequencing sample was made of PBMCs or a T cell subset sorted from them (not recorded which). These receptors all stem from a man aged 18 to 29 who had mild COVID-19 (a few samples of this study predate the infection). Cell type and time point are not known.

This chain links TRBV20-1 with TRBJ2-7, with TRBD1 as a possible D gene (5 bases). The CDR3 is 12 amino acids. The V end was cut by 3 bases, the J end by 3 bases, with 9 bases between. Germline CDR1 and CDR2: DFQATT and SNEGSKA (reference sequence). This chain's CDR3 is CSASRAVYEQYV. CDR3 coding DNA: TGCAGTGCTAGCAGGGCGGTCTACGAGCAGTACGTC.

The chain combines TRBV11-2 with TRBJ1-2; 11 bases are a match to TRBD1. Germline V lookup: CDR1 SGHAT, CDR2 FQNNGV. The CDR3 loop spans 18 amino acids. The V gene end was trimmed by 9 bases and the J gene end by 4 bases; junction bases not matched to a gene: 19. The CDR3 sequence: CASQLTLRTGGAGYGYTF. As DNA, the CDR3 is TGTGCCAGTCAGCTTACGTTAAGGACAGGGGGCGCCGGCTATGGCTACACCTTC. Using reference TRBV11-2 and TRBJ1-2 for the parts outside the CDR3, the full variable domain is EAGVAQSPRYKIIEKRQSVAFWCNPISGHATLYWYQQILGQGPKLLIQFQNNGVVDDSQLPKDRFSAERLKGVDSTLKIQPAKLEDSAVYLCASQLTLRTGGAGYGYTFGSGTRLTVV.

The V gene is TRBV7-9, the J gene TRBJ1-1; D is unresolved. Germline values: CDR1 SEHNR, CDR2 FQNEAQ (reference sequence). The CDR3 extends over 12 amino acids. V lost 5 bases and J lost 4, with 8 bases in between. The CDR3 is CASSRLATEAFF. CDR3 nucleotide sequence: TGTGCCAGCAGCCGATTGGCCACTGAAGCTTTCTTT.

This chain joins TRBV7-2 and TRBJ1-2; the D gene is possibly TRBD1 (5 bases). V shed 5 bases and J shed 12 bases, with 19 bases lying between them. Germline CDR1 SGHTA, CDR2 FQGNSA. CDR3 length equals 13 residues. CDR3 in DNA: TGTGCCAGCAGCCCGGGGACCCTGGTTTTGAACACCTTC. Translation gives CASSPGTLVLNTF.

The chain recombines TRBV12-3 or TRBV12-4 with TRBJ1-4, with TRBD1 identical over 8 bases. The CDR3 contains 14 residues. The V segment lost 6 bases and the J segment 5 bases; nucleotides outside the gene matches: 5. CDR3 protein: CASRYRGINEKLFF. The CDR3, as DNA: TGTGCCAGCAGGTACAGGGGGATAAATGAAAAACTGTTTTTT.

This clonotype was observed at least ten times. J is TRBJ2-3 and V is TRBV4-1, with D perhaps TRBD2 (7 bases). Germline V gene sequence: CDR1 MGHRA, CDR2 YSYEKL. With 0 bases removed from V and 4 bases from J, the gap between germline ends came to 11 bases. This CDR3 region has 15 residues. CDR3 DNA: TGCGCCAGCAGCCAAGATAGGGGGGGGGCAGATACGCAGTATTTT. The encoded protein is CASSQDRGGADTQYF.

V is TRBV7-3 and J is TRBJ1-5; 7 bases match TRBD1. The CDR3 has 14 residues. Germline V lookup: CDR1 SGHTA, CDR2 FQGTGA. V lost 6 bases and J lost 6; bases outside the gene matches: 8. In nucleotides, the CDR3 is TGTGCCAGCAGGCATCAACAGGGGACTCAGCCCCAGCATTTT. It translates to CASRHQQGTQPQHF.

This clonotype has only a few counts. An end of the junction does not agree with germline; a read error may underlie this. The rearrangement uses TRBV7-9 and TRBJ2-3; 13 bases are a match to TRBD2. This CDR3 region has 13 residues. Germline CDR1 SEHNR, CDR2 FQNEAQ (reference sequence). The CDR3 DNA follows: TGTGCCAGCAGCTTTCTGGGACTAGCGGGGCCTCATTTT. Translating gives CASSFLGLAGPHF.

The CDR3 nucleotides read TGCGCCAGCAGCCAAGATCGAGGGACAGACCCCTACGAGCAGTACTTC. Translation: CASSQDRGTDPYEQYF. The V call is TRBV4-3, the J call TRBJ2-7; 7 bases align to TRBD1. The J segment lost 2 bases and the V segment lost 0 bases, leaving 7 bases of the junction unmatched. The germline V gene has CDR1 LGHNA and CDR2 YSLEER. The CDR3 loop spans 16 amino acids.

This chain connects TRBV28 to TRBJ1-1; TRBD1 matches 9 bases. This CDR3 spans 15 amino acids. The germline V gene encodes CDR1 MDHEN and CDR2 SYDVKM. V lost 4 bases and J lost 3; bases outside the gene matches: 6. Written as DNA, the CDR3 is TGTGCCAGCAGTTCGACAGGGGGTTTGGACACTGAAGCTTTCTTT. Amino acid sequence: CASSSTGGLDTEAFF.

This clonotype showed up many times. The gene calls are TRBV28 and TRBJ2-7, with D possibly matching TRBD1 (5 bases). The CDR3 covers 15 residues. The V end was cut by 5 bases, the J end by 5 bases, with 19 bases between. Germline CDR1 MDHEN, CDR2 SYDVKM. The CDR3: CASSLGAAGIDEQYF. The CDR3 nucleotides are TGTGCCAGCAGTCTTGGGGCGGCAGGGATCGACGAGCAGTACTTC. Full variable domain (rest looked up from reference TRBV28 and TRBJ2-7): DVKVTQSSRYLVKRTGEKVFLECVQDMDHENMFWYRQDPGLGLRLIYFSYDVKMKEKGDIPEGYSVSREKKERFSLILESASTNQTSMYLCASSLGAAGIDEQYFGPGTRLTVT.

The genes are TRBV4-1 and TRBJ1-2; 7 nucleotides agree with TRBD1. Looked up from germline, CDR1 is MGHRA and CDR2 is YSYEKL. The length of the CDR3 is 14 residues. V trimming: 4 bases; J trimming: 4 bases; junction bases outside the gene matches: 6. CDR3 in amino acids: CASSLGQEGYGYTF. CDR3 coding DNA: TGCGCCAGCAGCCTCGGACAGGAGGGCTATGGCTACACCTTC.

This clonotype has ten or more counts. The rearrangement joins TRBV6-6 to TRBJ1-5; D gene ambiguous. V gave up 2 bases and J gave up 8 bases, with 4 bases separating them. Germline V gene sequence: CDR1 MNHNY, CDR2 SVGAGI (reference sequence). CDR3 length: 11 amino acids. For the CDR3, the DNA is TGTGCCAGCAGTTACGGGGAGCCCCAGCATTTT. Translation: CASSYGEPQHF.

The chain links TRBV20-1 to TRBJ1-5, with a tentative D call TRBD1 (5 bases). This CDR3 region has 14 residues. The germline gives CDR1 DFQATT, CDR2 SNEGSKA (reference sequence). Trimming left V 4 bases short and J 7 bases short, with 17 bases between. CDR3 loop: CSATTDQGQQPQHF. The CDR3 DNA reads TGCAGTGCTACCACGGACCAGGGCCAGCAGCCCCAGCATTTT.

The chain links TRBV20-1 to TRBJ1-6; possible D gene TRBD1, 6 bases. This CDR3 is 14 amino acids long. V dropped 5 bases and J dropped 5 bases, with 13 bases sitting between them. Germline V CDR1 and CDR2: DFQATT, SNEGSKA (reference sequence). The CDR3 region is CSARPTGHNSPLHF. In DNA, the CDR3 is TGCAGTGCTCGCCCGACAGGTCATAATTCACCCCTCCACTTT.

The chain uses TRBV5-1 and TRBJ1-1; D is uncertain. V lost 3 bases to trimming and J lost 1 base, with 10 bases between them. CDR3 size: 14 residues. Germline V lookup: CDR1 SGHRS, CDR2 YFSETQ. The CDR3 DNA sequence: TGCGCCAGCAGCTCCTCGAGGCCGAACACTGAAGCTTTCTTT. This codes for CASSSSRPNTEAFF.

This clonotype was counted between two and nine times. The V gene is TRBV7-6, the J gene TRBJ1-1; D is perhaps TRBD1 (6 bases). The V and J ends lost 2 bases and 5 bases respectively, with 12 bases between them. Looked up from germline, CDR1 is SGHVS and CDR2 is FNYEAQ. The CDR3 has 14 residues. CDR3 nucleotides: TGTGCCAGCAGCTTACAGGGCGGACAGACTGAAGCTTTCTTT. Amino acid sequence: CASSLQGGQTEAFF.

This clonotype was seen at least ten times. The CDR3 sequence: CASSEGLYSGNTIYF. The CDR3 nucleotides read TGCGCCAGCAGCGAGGGGTTATACTCTGGAAACACCATATATTTT. This rearrangement joins TRBV5-1 to TRBJ1-3, with D tentatively TRBD1 (5 bases). Between the trimmed V and J ends, which lost 4 bases and 0 bases, there was a span of 11 bases. The CDR3 runs 15 residues. Per germline, CDR1 SGHRS and CDR2 YFSETQ.

This clonotype was observed a few times. The chain recombines TRBV5-1 with TRBJ1-4; D call uncertain. This CDR3 region has 16 residues. Looked up from germline, CDR1 is SGHRS and CDR2 is YFSETQ. Trimming stripped 0 bases from V and 0 bases from J, with 9 bases between. The CDR3 region is CASSLVHPATNEKLFF. CDR3 nucleotide sequence: TGCGCCAGCAGCTTGGTGCACCCCGCAACTAATGAAAAACTGTTTTTT.

This clonotype showed up just a few times. This rearrangement joins TRBV6-5 to TRBJ1-3; D uncertain. Germline V lookup: CDR1 MNHEY, CDR2 SVGAGI. V lost 6 bases and J lost 4, with 16 bases in between. This CDR3 contains 15 residues. The DNA for the CDR3 is TGTGCCAGCAGCCCCGTTGGGAATTCGGGAAACACCATATATTTT. It is translated as CASSPVGNSGNTIYF.

The CDR3 nucleotides are TGCGCCAGCAGCCACCACAGGGATAAGGGAAATGAAAAACTGTTTTTT. It encodes CASSHHRDKGNEKLFF. The chain employs TRBV23-1 and TRBJ1-4, with a tentative D call TRBD1 (6 bases). TRBV23-1 is designated an ORF whose function remains uncertain. V lost 6 bases to trimming and J lost 5 bases, with 19 bases between them. This CDR3 is 16 amino acids long.

This sequence joins TRBV18 and TRBJ2-3; D possibly matches TRBD1 or TRBD2 (5 bases each). Germline assignment: CDR1 KGHSH and CDR2 LQKENI. There are 15 residues in the CDR3. Trimming shortened V by 0 bases and J by 7 bases, and 14 bases separated the two germline ends. This CDR3 is CASSPPGERRHTQYF. Here the CDR3 DNA reads TGTGCCAGCTCACCACCGGGGGAGCGGCGGCATACGCAGTATTTT.

This clonotype was counted a few times. This rearrangement joins TRBV20-1 to TRBJ1-5; D not resolved. CDR1 and CDR2 from the germline V gene are DFQATT and SNEGSKA (reference sequence). CDR3 length: 16 amino acids. V was shortened by 3 bases and J by 2 bases, with 17 bases between the two germline ends. DNA of the CDR3: TGCAGTGCTAGGGTCCAAGGGATGGTTGGCAATCAGCCCCAGCATTTT. Its protein is CSARVQGMVGNQPQHF.